The 13 T cell receptor beta chains listed next were all sequenced from one sample in a study of OX40 agonist ivuxolimab in advanced cancers. TCRdb keeps only in-frame clones here, not all; method: immunoSEQ multiplex PCR. The sample lists more than 75,000 clones; roughly 88% were seen once. This specimen consisted of CD4+ or CD8+ T cells sorted from blood, obtained in a trial of the OX40 agonist ivuxolimab. These receptors were obtained from an adult with an advanced solid tumor such as melanoma, head and neck, liver or kidney cancer.

This chain joins TRBV18 and TRBJ2-3, with a tentative D call TRBD2 (6 bases). The CDR3 spans 13 residues. In germline, CDR1 is KGHSH, CDR2 LQKENI. Trimming removed 0 bases from V and 5 bases from J, with 6 bases in between. DNA for the CDR3: TGTGCCAGCTCACCACCGGGGGGAGATACGCAGTATTTT. It translates to CASSPPGGDTQYF.

The V gene is TRBV7-2, the J gene TRBJ2-5; perhaps TRBD1 as D (5 bases). CDR3 length: 14 residues. Trimming removed 5 bases from V and 5 bases from J, with 15 bases in between. Germline assignment: CDR1 SGHTA and CDR2 FQGNSA. CDR3: CASSPVGAGETQYF. CDR3 bases: TGTGCCAGCAGCCCCGTAGGGGCCGGGGAGACCCAGTACTTC.

The V gene is TRBV18, the J gene TRBJ2-2; no firm D call. CDR3 size: 15 residues. Trimming pared 2 bases from V and 5 bases from J, leaving 12 bases between. Germline CDR1 is KGHSH and CDR2 is LQKENI. For the CDR3, the DNA is TGTGCCAGCTCACCAGGTCAGGAAAGAACCGGGGAGCTGTTTTTT. Translating gives CASSPGQERTGELFF.

The chain is built from TRBV27 and TRBJ1-3, with no clear D. Between the trimmed V and J ends, which lost 3 bases and 0 bases, there was a span of 6 bases. Germline CDR1 and CDR2: MNHEY and SMNVEV (reference sequence). The CDR3 is 14 residues long. The CDR3 DNA reads as TGTGCCAGCAGTTTCACGAGCTCTGGAAACACCATATATTTT. It translates to CASSFTSSGNTIYF.

The chain recombines TRBV7-9 with TRBJ1-1; the D is unclear. Germline CDR1 SEHNR, CDR2 FQNEAQ (reference sequence). Trimming took 3 bases from V and 1 from J, leaving 6 bases between them. The CDR3 length is 13 residues. The CDR3 sequence: CASSFAGNTEAFF. Here the CDR3 DNA reads TGTGCCAGCAGCTTTGCAGGGAACACTGAAGCTTTCTTT.

The chain has TRBV19 and TRBJ2-7, with D maybe TRBD1 (6 bases). Trimming left V 4 bases short and J 0 bases short, with 13 bases between. The CDR3 spans 15 residues. Germline V CDR1 and CDR2: LNHDA, SQIVND (reference sequence). The CDR3 spells CASSTHRESSYEQYF. Written as DNA, the CDR3 is TGTGCCAGTAGTACCCACAGGGAAAGCTCCTACGAGCAGTACTTC.

This sequence joins TRBV30 and TRBJ2-4; D gene uncertain. Trimming removed 0 bases at V and 1 base at J, with 10 bases between. Germline V gene sequence: CDR1 GTSNPN, CDR2 SVGIG (reference sequence). This CDR3 comprises 15 residues. The CDR3 sequence: CAWSVWRRAKNIQYF. In nucleotides, the CDR3 is TGTGCCTGGAGTGTATGGCGTAGGGCCAAAAACATTCAGTACTTC.

This chain links TRBV6-5 with TRBJ2-5; D is tentatively TRBD1 or TRBD2 (5 bases each). Germline V lookup: CDR1 MNHEY, CDR2 SVGAGI. Trimming took off 0 bases at V and 2 bases at J, with 13 bases between the two ends. This CDR3 spans 16 amino acids. The CDR3 nucleotides read TGTGCCAGCAGTTACTCGGGACCGATAGTACAAGAGACCCAGTACTTC. Its translation: CASSYSGPIVQETQYF.

The rearrangement joins TRBV28 to TRBJ2-7; 15 bases map to TRBD2. CDR3 length: 18 amino acids. The V gene's germline CDR1 is MDHEN and CDR2 SYDVKM. The V and J ends lost 1 base and 0 bases, in that order; junction bases with no gene match: 4. The CDR3 nucleotides are TGTGCCAGCAGTTTATTGGGACTAGCGGGGGGTACCTCCTACGAGCAGTACTTC. Protein sequence: CASSLLGLAGGTSYEQYF.

CDR3 amino acids: CASSTRTQNNSPLHF. CDR3 coding DNA: TGTGCCAGCAGCACCCGGACACAAAATAATTCACCCCTCCACTTT. V usage is TRBV7-2 and J usage is TRBJ1-6; weak D call: TRBD1 (5 bases). Germline CDR1 reads SGHTA; CDR2 reads FQGNSA. The CDR3 has 15 amino acids. Trimming took off 5 bases at V and 5 bases at J, with 13 bases between the two ends.

V usage is TRBV18 and J usage is TRBJ2-7, with 7 bases fitting TRBD2. This CDR3 has 14 residues. V shed 4 bases, J shed 5 bases, and the junction held 8 bases outside the gene matches. Germline-derived CDR1 and CDR2 are KGHSH and LQKENI. CDR3 DNA: TGTGCCAGCTCACGAACCCGGGACTATGACGAGCAGTACTTC. It translates to CASSRTRDYDEQYF.

CDR3 nucleotides: TGTGCCAGCTCAGAAATCAGCGGGTTCGGGTACGAGCAGTACTTC. Translating it yields CASSEISGFGYEQYF. This chain connects TRBV28 to TRBJ2-7, with D perhaps matching TRBD2 (6 bases). With 8 bases removed from V and 4 bases from J, the gap between germline ends came to 21 bases. This CDR3 comprises 15 residues. Germline V gene sequence: CDR1 MDHEN, CDR2 SYDVKM.

The chain couples TRBV30 to TRBJ1-2; tentatively, D is TRBD1 (6 bases). V was cut by 3 bases and J by 7 bases, with 15 bases left in between. The V gene's germline CDR1 is GTSNPN and CDR2 SVGIG (reference sequence). CDR3 length: 13 residues. The CDR3 protein is CAWRGTGGAGYTF. As DNA, the CDR3 is TGTGCCTGGAGGGGGACCGGGGGGGCTGGCTACACCTTC.